This T cell receptor (beta chain) is from a study of cytomegalovirus exposure and HLA in healthy donors. Clones were read by immunoSEQ multiplex PCR, and TCRdb kept only the in-frame ones, dropping some. The sample records over 200,000 clones, approximately 88% being singletons. Germline lookup yields CDR1 MNHEY and CDR2 SVGAGI. V lost 2 bases and J 1 base, leaving 5 bases between the germline ends. The CDR3 length is 13 residues. As to this clone: Its matching antigen is unknown.

Overall study results and limits: Many donors carried some public TCRs, although rarity characterized most TCR sequences. In vitro, a few CMV-associated chains proved specific for CMV antigens.

Source material: PBMCs. This chain connects TRBV6-5 to TRBJ1-1; unclear D gene. The source of this sequence is a woman aged 25-40 years in good health and CMV-seropositive. DNA of the CDR3: TGTGCCAGCAGTTACAGGGCGAACACTGAAGCTTTCTTT. Its protein product is CASSYRANTEAFF.